This T cell receptor (beta chain) was captured in a study of early T cells in non-severe SARS-CoV-2 infection. Whole-study context: Chains were unpaired, as sequencing was done on bulk RNA from unsorted whole blood.

Regarding the study as a whole: VDJdb matching favored anti-spike CD8 responses, missing private and CD4 specificities.

Researchers tagged individual cDNA molecules with unique molecular identifiers. TCRdb redid the calling of the 5' RACE reads with MiXCR, one entry per CDR3 protein. The sample has about 58,000 distinct CDR3 sequences; around 11% are singletons. Germline CDR1 reads DFQATT; CDR2 reads SNEGSKA (reference sequence). The CDR3 totals 14 residues. Trimming took 4 bases from V and 6 from J; bases not matched to a gene: 9. This clonotype was counted a few times. Its antigen is still unknown. Sequencing was done on a sample of whole blood. The TCR comes from an adult who was a healthcare worker with PCR-confirmed SARS-CoV-2 infection or an uninfected control (not recorded which). This chain uses TRBV20-1 with TRBJ2-7, with 10 bases identical to TRBD1. CDR3 nucleotides: TGCAGTGCTAAGGGGGGGACAGGGGCCGGCGAGCAGTACTTC. It codes for CSAKGGTGAGEQYF.